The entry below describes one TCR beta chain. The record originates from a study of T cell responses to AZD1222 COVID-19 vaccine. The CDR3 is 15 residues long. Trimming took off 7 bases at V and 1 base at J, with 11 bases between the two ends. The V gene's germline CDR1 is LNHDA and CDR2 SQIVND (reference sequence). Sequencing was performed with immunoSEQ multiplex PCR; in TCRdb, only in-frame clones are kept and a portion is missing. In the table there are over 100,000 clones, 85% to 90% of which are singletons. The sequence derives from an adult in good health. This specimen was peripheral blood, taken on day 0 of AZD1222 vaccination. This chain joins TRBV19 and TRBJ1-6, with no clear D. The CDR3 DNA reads TGTGCCAGTACTCCTGCTACTTCCTATAATTCACCCCTCCACTTT. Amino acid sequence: CASTPATSYNSPLHF.